This T cell receptor (beta chain) came from a study of technical replicates of blood from four donors. The data were produced by immunoSEQ multiplex PCR, yet TCRdb's version contains in-frame clones alone and is incomplete. The sample shows 55,000 to 80,000 clones, about 96% of them seen only once. CDR3 length: 14 amino acids. The germline CDR1 and CDR2 sequences are SQVTM and ANQGSEA. With V trimmed by 3 bases and J by 6 bases, 6 bases remained unmatched. Sequenced material: T cells isolated from PBMCs. This clonotype originated in a human donor in good health. V gene TRBV29-1 combines with J gene TRBJ2-3, with 10 bases identical to TRBD2. CDR3: CSVEKREGLDTQYF. Here the CDR3 DNA reads TGCAGCGTTGAGAAGCGGGAGGGCCTCGATACGCAGTATTTT.